These 3 T cell receptor beta chains share one sample of origin, sequenced in a study of T cells in Graves' hyperthyroidism and ophthalmopathy. Authors of the study amplified TCR beta CDR3 regions from RNA transcripts. A set of HTBI primers served as the primers for a first-round RT-PCR of the TCR CDR3. Using its own MiXCR run on the multiplex PCR reads, TCRdb lists one record per CDR3 protein. The table records some 360,000 distinct CDR3 sequences, around a sixth of them present only once. Sequenced input: blood. The receptors here all came from a woman between 35 and 50 years old with Graves' ophthalmopathy.

This clonotype was counted many times. The chain links TRBV20-1 to TRBJ1-1; maybe TRBD1 (6 bases). V dropped 3 bases and J dropped 11 bases, with 16 bases sitting between them. This CDR3 contains 12 residues. Germline CDR1 reads DFQATT; CDR2 reads SNEGSKA (reference sequence). The CDR3 loop reads CSARGARLGAFF. The CDR3 coding sequence is TGCAGTGCTAGGGGGGCCCGGCTTGGGGCTTTCTTT.

This clonotype was counted ten times or more. The CDR3 spells CASSYGAGGAGNQPQHF. The CDR3 nucleotides read TGTGCCAGCAGTTACGGGGCAGGGGGCGCTGGCAATCAGCCCCAGCATTTT. The V call is TRBV6-5, the J call TRBJ1-5; 8 nucleotides line up with TRBD1. The V segment lost 2 bases and the J segment 2 bases; nucleotides outside the gene matches: 8. The CDR3 is made up of 17 amino acids. Germline V gene lookup returns CDR1 MNHEY and CDR2 SVGAGI.

This rearrangement joins TRBV11-1 to TRBJ2-7; TRBD1 matches at 10 bases. Trimming cost V 0 bases and J 0 bases; bases outside gene matches: 8. The V gene's germline CDR1 is SGHAT and CDR2 FQDESV (reference sequence). This CDR3 has 18 residues. CDR3 residues: CASSLAATGGISSYEQYF. The CDR3 DNA reads TGTGCCAGCAGCTTAGCGGCGACAGGGGGCATTAGCTCCTACGAGCAGTACTTC. The entire variable domain, with the rest obtained from reference TRBV11-1 and TRBJ2-7, is as follows: EAEVAQSPRYKITEKSQAVAFWCDPISGHATLYWYRQILGQGPELLVQFQDESVVDDSQLPKDRFSAERLKGVDSTLKIQPAELGDSAMYLCASSLAATGGISSYEQYFGPGTRLTVT.